One T cell receptor beta chain is described in this entry. Its antigen is unknown. The record has no base qualities; no much larger clone is one base away. Each collaborating institution followed its own protocols to collect whole blood in K2EDTA tubes. Collaborator samples were shipped for TCRbeta analysis as frozen whole blood, isolated PBMCs, or DNA extracted from either sample type. This record belongs to a study of blood T cell repertoires in COVID-19 (dated by TCRdb to 2018 to 2021). In the study overall: Samples from collaborators originated in the United States, Italy and Spain and spanned both the acute and convalescent phases of COVID-19. Samples were obtained from the ongoing ImmuneRACE study (first 160 participants) and from about 1,300 subjects provided by 6 global collaborators. The material from the prospective study consisted of cDNA or gDNA derived from T cells, B-cell-depleted T cells, or PBMCs. Nearly every sample came with metadata listing a de-identified subject ID, COVID-19 status, age in years and sex. Subjects who had been exposed to COVID-19, were actively infected with it, or had recovered from it provided the deeply sampled blood TCRbeta repertoires that made up the dataset. The repertoires were made available in a free public database intended to serve as a resource for research on the immune response to SARS-CoV-2. Where HLA class I and class II types were available, the types were taken from metadata supplied by the sample provider, not from assay-based typing. Overall study results and their limits: The quantity of clinical and demographic metadata differed by source and by participant and was supplied without curation.

The CDR3 goes from the cysteine to the phenylalanine over 15 residues. Only CDR3 DNA remains: 45 bases, in frame from the first base. Via the germline V gene, CDR1 is SGHRS and CDR2 YFSETQ. Relative to germline, V is 4 bases shorter and J is 0 bases shorter, with 13 bases between their ends. TCRbeta CDR3 regions were amplified from genomic DNA by means of the immunoSEQ Assay, a bias-controlled multiplex PCR. Per the source publication's procedure: Nucleated cell counts per sample were estimated from amplification of reference gene primers within the assay. To quantify the absolute abundance of each unique TCRbeta CDR3 rearrangement, sequence reads were collapsed and filtered. Productive Simpson clonality was computed per sample as the square root of Simpson's diversity index over productive rearrangements. TCRdb provides this immuneACCESS table in a form limited to in-frame rearrangements. Some clones are lacking; in checked studies, under half of them reflect an unresolved V gene, and why the rest are absent is not known. V and J calls and clone size follow that table, whereas D and trimming were derived from the DNA. This sample lists over 200,000 clones; roughly 83% were detected once. The ten largest clones take up around 2.5% of the sample.

The sequence came from a woman in her seventies with active or convalescent COVID-19. The V and J segments used are TRBV5-1 and TRBJ2-5; the D gene is possibly TRBD2, with 5 bases matching. Sample: peripheral blood. The CDR3 has the sequence CASSRTEEYQETQYF. The nucleotide sequence reads TGCGCCAGCAGCCGGACTGAAGAGTACCAAGAGACCCAGTACTTC.